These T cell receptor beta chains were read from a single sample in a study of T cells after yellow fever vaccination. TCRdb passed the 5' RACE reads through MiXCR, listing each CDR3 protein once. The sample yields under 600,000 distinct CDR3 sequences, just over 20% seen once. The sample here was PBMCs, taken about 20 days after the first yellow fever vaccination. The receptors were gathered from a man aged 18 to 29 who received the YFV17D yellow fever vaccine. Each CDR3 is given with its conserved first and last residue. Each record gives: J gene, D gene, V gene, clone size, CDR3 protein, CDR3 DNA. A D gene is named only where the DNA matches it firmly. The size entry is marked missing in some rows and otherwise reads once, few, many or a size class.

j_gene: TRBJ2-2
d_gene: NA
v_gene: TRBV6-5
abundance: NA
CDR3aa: CASSYPVGGTGELFF
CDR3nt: TGTGCCAGCAGTTACCCGGTGGGCGGGACCGGGGAGCTGTTTTTT

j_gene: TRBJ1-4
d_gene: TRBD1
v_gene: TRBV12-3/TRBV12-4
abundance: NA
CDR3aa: CASSLQGIGEKLFF
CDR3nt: TGTGCCAGCAGTCTACAGGGGATCGGTGAAAAACTGTTTTTT

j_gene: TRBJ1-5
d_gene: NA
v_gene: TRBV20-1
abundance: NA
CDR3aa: CSATKARYSNQPQHF
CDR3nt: TGCAGTGCAACGAAGGCCCGCTATAGCAATCAGCCCCAGCATTTT

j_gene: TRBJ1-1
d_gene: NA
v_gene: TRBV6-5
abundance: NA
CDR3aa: CASSYSSFTEAFF
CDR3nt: TGTGCCAGCAGTTACTCCAGCTTCACTGAAGCTTTCTTT

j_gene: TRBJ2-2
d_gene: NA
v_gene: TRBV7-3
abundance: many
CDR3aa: CASSLGTSRTGELFF
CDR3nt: TGTGCCAGCAGCTTAGGGACCTCCCGCACCGGGGAGCTGTTTTTT

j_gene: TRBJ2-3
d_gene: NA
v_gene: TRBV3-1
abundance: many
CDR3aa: CASSPTWTVSTDTQYF
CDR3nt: TGTGCCAGCAGCCCTACCTGGACGGTGAGCACAGATACGCAGTATTTT

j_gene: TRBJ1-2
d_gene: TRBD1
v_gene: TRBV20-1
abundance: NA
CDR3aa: CSKRDSYGYTF
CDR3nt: TGCAGTAAGCGGGACAGCTATGGCTACACCTTC

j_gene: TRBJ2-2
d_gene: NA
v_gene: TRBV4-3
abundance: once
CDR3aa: CASSQGPGSGAQNTGELFF
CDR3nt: TGCGCCAGCAGCCAAGGACCCGGCTCAGGGGCACAGAACACCGGGGAGCTGTTTTTT

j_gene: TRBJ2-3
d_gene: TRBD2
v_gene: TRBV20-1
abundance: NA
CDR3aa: CSAPSVAGLAGGQVLDTQYF
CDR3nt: TGCAGTGCGCCTTCAGTGGCGGGACTAGCGGGGGGTCAGGTCTTAGATACGCAGTATTTT

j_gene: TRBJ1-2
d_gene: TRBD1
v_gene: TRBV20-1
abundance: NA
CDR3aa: CSASGQVYGYTF
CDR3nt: TGCAGTGCTTCCGGACAGGTCTATGGCTACACCTTC

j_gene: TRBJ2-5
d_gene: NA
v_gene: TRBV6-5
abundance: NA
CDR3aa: CASSYGRHQETQYF
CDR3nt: TGTGCCAGCAGTTACGGCAGACACCAAGAGACCCAGTACTTC

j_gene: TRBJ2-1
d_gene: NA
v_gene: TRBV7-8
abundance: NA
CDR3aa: CASSPSGRGAQNEQFF
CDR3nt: TGTGCCAGCAGCCCATCGGGTCGGGGGGCCCAAAATGAGCAGTTCTTC

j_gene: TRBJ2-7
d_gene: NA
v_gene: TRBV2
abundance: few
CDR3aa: CASSPVGMRGYEQYF
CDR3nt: TGTGCCAGCAGTCCCGTGGGGATGAGGGGATACGAGCAGTACTTC

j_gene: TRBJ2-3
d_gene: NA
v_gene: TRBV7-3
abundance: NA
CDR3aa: CASSLTGGAGSDTQYF
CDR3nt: TGTGCCAGCAGCTTAACAGGGGGGGCCGGGTCAGATACGCAGTATTTT

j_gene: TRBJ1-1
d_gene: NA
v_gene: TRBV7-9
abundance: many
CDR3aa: CASSFEAFTEAFF
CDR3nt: TGTGCCAGCAGCTTCGAGGCGTTTACCGAAGCTTTCTTT

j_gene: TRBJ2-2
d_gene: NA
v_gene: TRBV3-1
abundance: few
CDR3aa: CASSLLRQVVAGELFF
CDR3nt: TGTGCCAGCAGCCTTCTCAGGCAGGTAGTCGCCGGGGAGCTGTTTTTT

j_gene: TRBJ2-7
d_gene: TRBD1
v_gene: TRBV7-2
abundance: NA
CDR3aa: CASSLGQGDEQYF
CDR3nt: TGTGCCAGCAGCTTAGGACAGGGAGACGAGCAGTACTTC

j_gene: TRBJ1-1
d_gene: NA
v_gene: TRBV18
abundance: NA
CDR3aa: CASSSIPGQNTEAFF
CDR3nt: TGTGCCAGCTCATCTATTCCGGGACAGAACACTGAAGCTTTCTTT

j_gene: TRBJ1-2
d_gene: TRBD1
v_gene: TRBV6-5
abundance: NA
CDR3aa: CASSFGQETGYTF
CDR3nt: TGTGCCAGCAGTTTCGGACAGGAAACTGGCTACACCTTC

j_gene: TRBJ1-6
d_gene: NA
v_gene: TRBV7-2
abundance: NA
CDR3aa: CASSLSRGDNSPLHF
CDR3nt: TGTGCCAGCTCCCTTTCACGGGGTGATAATTCACCCCTCCACTTT

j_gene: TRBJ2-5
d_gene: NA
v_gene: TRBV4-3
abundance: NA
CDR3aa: CASSQVAYQETQYF
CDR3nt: TGCGCCAGCAGCCAAGTGGCGTACCAAGAGACCCAGTACTTC

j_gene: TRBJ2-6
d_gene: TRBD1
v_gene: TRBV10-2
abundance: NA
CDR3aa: CAIGQGTGANVLTF
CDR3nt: TGCGCCATCGGACAGGGTACCGGGGCCAACGTCCTGACTTTC

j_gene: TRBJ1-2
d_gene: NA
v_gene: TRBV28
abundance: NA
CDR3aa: CASRRRDSYGYTF
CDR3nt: TGTGCCAGCAGGCGCAGGGACTCCTATGGCTACACCTTC